This T cell receptor beta chain was sequenced for a study of T cell responses to AZD1222 COVID-19 vaccine. Study in general: Doses given second, at about 4 or about 12 weeks, were pooled. Study-wide results and caveats: Donors were mostly white British, more females; clonal diversity possibly underestimated.

The CDR3 is 16 amino acids. TCRdb's copy holds only in-frame clones and misses some; the assay was immunoSEQ multiplex PCR. The sample gives about 140,000 clones, 75% to 90% of which show up once; about 4.8% is in the top ten. Only one count was recorded for this clone. Its specificity is not known. The J gene is TRBJ2-7, the V gene TRBV21-1. TRBV21-1 is labeled a pseudogene. The sample in question was peripheral blood, obtained on day 0 of AZD1222 vaccination. The receptor was derived from an adult in good health. In DNA form, the CDR3 reads TGTGCCAGCAGCACCGGCCCCCACCGATCGGCAGACGAGCAGTACTTC. Translation: CASSTGPHRSADEQYF.